A selection of T cell receptor beta chains follows, all from one sample in a study of blood T cell repertoires in COVID-19. Sequencing used immunoSEQ multiplex PCR; TCRdb keeps in-frame clones, though not all of them. The sample holds 110,000 to 150,000 clones, 80% to 85% seen once. Sequenced material: peripheral blood. These receptors all come from a human donor in a cohort sampled during active COVID-19. CDR3s include the opening cysteine and the closing phenylalanine or tryptophan. Fields, in order: D gene, clone size, V gene, J gene, CDR3 protein, CDR3 DNA. The D gene is left open where the match is weak. For some rows the clone size is stated as once, few or many, or as a class when expanded; others skip it.

TRBD1	NA	TRBV19	TRBJ2-3	CASKTGVGTDTQYF	TGTGCCAGTAAGACAGGGGTGGGCACAGATACGCAGTATTTT
NA	NA	TRBV11-2	TRBJ2-1	CASSFSLPYNEQFF	TGTGCCAGCAGCTTTAGTTTGCCCTACAATGAGCAGTTCTTC
TRBD1	NA	TRBV29-1	TRBJ2-1	CSVAPGQGISKQFF	TGCAGCGTTGCCCCGGGACAGGGGATTTCTAAGCAGTTCTTC
TRBD1	once	TRBV5-1	TRBJ2-4	CASSLGRQGVAKNIQYF	TGCGCCAGCAGCTTGGGGAGGCAGGGGGTTGCCAAAAACATTCAGTACTTC
NA	NA	TRBV7-2	TRBJ2-7	CASSPDGGQLGQQYF	TGTGCCAGCAGCCCCGACGGGGGACAGCTTGGTCAGCAGTACTTC
TRBD1	NA	TRBV3-1/TRBV3-2	TRBJ1-2	CASSAPGQGNYGYTF	TGTGCCAGCAGCGCCCCGGGACAGGGAAACTATGGCTACACCTTC
TRBD1	NA	TRBV6-5	TRBJ2-7	CASNKGGHSYEQYF	TGTGCCAGCAACAAAGGGGGCCACTCCTACGAGCAGTACTTC
TRBD1	NA	TRBV2	TRBJ1-6	CASNRGTNNSPLHF	TGTGCCAGTAACAGGGGCACCAATAATTCACCCCTCCACTTT
NA	NA	TRBV7-2	TRBJ1-5	CASSLGNRDNQPQHF	TGTGCCAGCAGCTTAGGAAATAGAGACAATCAGCCCCAGCATTTT
TRBD2	NA	TRBV9	TRBJ2-1	CASSGTSATSYNEQFF	TGTGCCAGCAGCGGTACTAGCGCAACCTCCTACAATGAGCAGTTCTTC
TRBD1	NA	TRBV28	TRBJ2-1	CASSPQWGQGVINEQFF	TGTGCCAGCAGTCCACAATGGGGACAGGGTGTTATCAATGAGCAGTTCTTC